Listed here are 2 T cell receptor beta chains from one sample, sequenced in a study of T cells expressing NK-cell markers. TCRdb reprocessed the 5' RACE reads, keeping one entry per CDR3 protein, no DNA. In all, the sample yields some 150,000 distinct CDR3 sequences. Sample: blood T cells: a sorted CD56 or NKG2C T cell subset, CD4+ or CD8+ T cells, or bulk PBMC T cells (not recorded which). These receptors came from a woman in her fifties or sixties in good health.

The rearrangement uses TRBV27 and TRBJ1-4. The CDR3 runs to 13 residues. CDR1 and CDR2 (germline): MNHEY, SMNVEV (reference sequence). CDR3 protein: CASSFITGEKLFF.

The CDR3 sequence is CASSQAAMTRQGAYEQYF. The chain carries TRBV14 and TRBJ2-7; with no DNA, the TCRdb D assignment of TRBD1 cannot be verified. Per germline, CDR1 SGHDN and CDR2 FVKESK. The CDR3 loop spans 18 amino acids. Using reference TRBV14 and TRBJ2-7 for the parts outside the CDR3, the full variable domain is EAGVTQFPSHSVIEKGQTVTLRCDPISGHDNLYWYRRVMGKEIKFLLHFVKESKQDESGMPNNRFLAERTGGTYSTLKVQPAELEDSGVYFCASSQAAMTRQGAYEQYFGPGTRLTVT.